A selection of T cell receptor beta chains follows, all from one sample in a study of OX40 agonist ivuxolimab in advanced cancers. Assay: immunoSEQ multiplex PCR; the TCRdb copy retains only in-frame clones and omits some. This table has approximately 80,000 clones, 80% to 95% appearing once. Here the sequenced sample was CD4+ or CD8+ T cells sorted from blood, taken in a trial of the OX40 agonist ivuxolimab. Every receptor here comes from an adult with an advanced solid tumor such as melanoma, head and neck, liver or kidney cancer. CDR3s include the opening cysteine and the closing phenylalanine or tryptophan.

CDR3aa	v_gene	len	j_gene
CASSLAGQFFIGELFF	TRBV11-3	16	TRBJ2-2
CASSFSDGTEAFF	TRBV7-9	13	TRBJ1-1
CASNGGQGLNQPQHF	TRBV19	15	TRBJ1-5
CASSQNWRGVVDTQYF	TRBV4-2	16	TRBJ2-3
CASRSTPTDTGELFF	TRBV6-5	15	TRBJ2-2
CASRPGQTGREQFF	TRBV6-1	14	TRBJ2-1
CASSSPHTWKNTGELFF	TRBV5-5	17	TRBJ2-2
CASAGQPGNQPQHF	TRBV2	14	TRBJ1-5
CASSLKSIYEQYF	TRBV7-9	13	TRBJ2-7
CASSINPNTGELFF	TRBV7-3	14	TRBJ2-2
CASRKTGDNSPLHF	TRBV6-5	14	TRBJ1-6
CASSPTVAETQYF	TRBV18	13	TRBJ2-5
CASSYNGGRTNEKLFF	TRBV6-5	16	TRBJ1-4
CASSLPSGLTDTQYF	TRBV28	15	TRBJ2-3
CASRLAGWDNQPQHF	TRBV6-6	15	TRBJ1-5
CASSESGANVLTF	TRBV2	13	TRBJ2-6
CASIRQANTGELFF	TRBV19	14	TRBJ2-2
CASSSPGRTNYGYTF	TRBV28	15	TRBJ1-2
CAWSVRRSSGANVLTF	TRBV30	16	TRBJ2-6
CASSYRGLPYNEQFF	TRBV13	15	TRBJ2-1
CASSSGQNEKLFF	TRBV28	13	TRBJ1-4
CASMTYSGNTIYF	TRBV19	13	TRBJ1-3
CASSEGSGNTIYF	TRBV2	13	TRBJ1-3
CAWSNGGGFVDEQFF	TRBV30	15	TRBJ2-1
CASSITGVVGYTF	TRBV11-2	13	TRBJ1-2
CASSIDWASNQPQHF	TRBV19	15	TRBJ1-5
CASSASGTSTGELFF	TRBV7-8	15	TRBJ2-2
CASSLLGNQNTGELFF	TRBV5-1	16	TRBJ2-2
CASSLGGTGKNQPQHF	TRBV11-2	16	TRBJ1-5
CASSSWDRGSKDIQYF	TRBV5-1	16	TRBJ2-4
CASSLAGKYGYTF	TRBV5-1	13	TRBJ1-2
CASSLTTGLTRTDTQYF	TRBV5-1	17	TRBJ2-3
CASSVDAQGIGSYGYTF	TRBV9	17	TRBJ1-2